The 4 T cell receptor beta chains reported below all come from one sample, sequenced in a study of CXCR3-negative and CXCR3-positive naive CD8 T cells. UMI labels and 5' RACE were used to prepare the TRB cDNA libraries. Each CDR3 protein gets one entry in TCRdb, which reprocessed the 5' RACE reads and gives no DNA. The repertoire table contains 6,000 to 8,500 distinct CDR3 sequences. The sample comprised naive CXCR3- CD8+ T cells from blood. The subset: CD45RO-CCR7+CD27+CD95- naive CD8+ T cells lacking CXCR3 (TNR3-). The receptors originated from a human donor in good health. Some clones in this sample may be carry-over from other donors' samples.

The J gene is TRBJ1-1, the V gene TRBV7-2; no DNA is available, so the TRBD1 call from TCRdb remains unchecked. Germline assignment: CDR1 SGHTA and CDR2 FQGNSA. CDR3 length: 14 amino acids. The CDR3 loop is CASSLIGGYTEAFF. The full variable domain, rest sourced from reference TRBV7-2 and TRBJ1-1, is GAGVSQSPSNKVTEKGKDVELRCDPISGHTALYWYRQSLGQGLEFLIYFQGNSAPDKSGLPSDRFSAERTGGSVSTLTIQRTQQEDSAVYLCASSLIGGYTEAFFGQGTRLTVV.

The V and J genes are TRBV12-3 or TRBV12-4 and TRBJ2-3; the TCRdb call, TRBD1, lacks DNA for checking. CDR3 length: 14 amino acids. The CDR3 loop reads CASSFNLDGNTQYF.

This clonotype is called medium-sized based on its frequency. This rearrangement joins TRBV6-6 to TRBJ2-7; TCRdb outputs TRBD2, but without DNA this stays unchecked. The CDR3 is 15 amino acids. Looked up from germline, CDR1 is MNHNY and CDR2 is SVGAGI (reference sequence). CDR3 amino acids: CASSYSSGMVDEQYF.

Frequency places this clonotype as medium-sized. The genes are TRBV28 and TRBJ2-3; there is no DNA to check the TCRdb D call of TRBD1. There are 14 residues in the CDR3. Germline CDR1 MDHEN, CDR2 SYDVKM. The CDR3 loop is CASSPPNRGDTQYF. The variable domain in full, completed from reference TRBV28 and TRBJ2-3, reads DVKVTQSSRYLVKRTGEKVFLECVQDMDHENMFWYRQDPGLGLRLIYFSYDVKMKEKGDIPEGYSVSREKKERFSLILESASTNQTSMYLCASSPPNRGDTQYFGPGTRLTVL.